This TCR beta chain was identified in a study of T cell repertoires and Cas9 in healthy adults (dated by TCRdb to the late 2010s). Regarding the study in general: Within the CD4 and CD8 compartments, SpCas9-reactive T cells were assessed for multi-effector potency, cytotoxicity and lineage determination. The study looked at preexisting T cell immunity to the Streptococcus pyogenes Cas9 nuclease (SpCas9), which is used in CRISPR gene editing.

Broad study findings and their caveats: In vitro, the proliferation and function of SpCas9-reactive effector T cells were reported to be mitigated by SpCas9-reactive regulatory T cells.

For this clone: Its antigen has not been determined. The record has no base qualities; no much larger clone is one base away.

The library relied on the immunoSEQ multiplex PCR assay. The immuneACCESS repertoire file appears here via TCRdb, limited to in-frame rearrangements. These files lack a portion of the clones; in checked studies, under half of the deficit traces to unresolved V genes, and the cause of the others is not known. This sample holds 20,000 to 25,000 clones; 90% were observed only once. The biggest ten clones account for 0.55% to 0.7% of the sample. All of the donors in the study were healthy humans. The clonotype originates from a human donor in good health. The source material was CD4+ effector T cells (CD127+, CD25-, CD137-, CD154-) from PBMCs; culture status not recorded.

The sequenced DNA: TGCAGCGTTGAGGCGCGGGTAGCGGGGGTCGGGTCGGGTACGCAGTATTTT. Translated, this is CSVEARVAGVGSGTQYF. Recombination joined TRBV29-1 with TRBJ2-3, with TRBD2 identical over 9 junction bases. Sequences SQVTM (CDR1) and ANQGSEA (CDR2) are obtained from the germline V gene. The CDR3 starts with the cysteine, ends with the phenylalanine, and has 17 residues. The retained sequence is limited to the CDR3, 51 bases, with the frame set at the first base. Trimming accounts for 3 bases at V and 8 bases at J, while the number of junction bases matched to no gene is 18.